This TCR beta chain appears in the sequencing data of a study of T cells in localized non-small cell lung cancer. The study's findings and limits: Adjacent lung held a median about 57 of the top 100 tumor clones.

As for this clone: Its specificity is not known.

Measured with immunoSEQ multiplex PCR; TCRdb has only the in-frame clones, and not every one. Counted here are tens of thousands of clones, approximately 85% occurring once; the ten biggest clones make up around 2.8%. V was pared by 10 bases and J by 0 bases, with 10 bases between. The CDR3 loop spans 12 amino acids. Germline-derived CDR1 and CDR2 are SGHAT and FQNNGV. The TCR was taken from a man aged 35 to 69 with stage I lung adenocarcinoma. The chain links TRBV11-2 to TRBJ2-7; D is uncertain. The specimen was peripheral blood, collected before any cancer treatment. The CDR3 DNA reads TGTGCCACTGTTGGATACTCCTACGAGCAGTACTTC. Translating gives CATVGYSYEQYF.